The 13 T cell receptor beta chains reported below all come from one sample, sequenced in a study of T cells after yellow fever vaccination (dated by TCRdb to between 2019 and 2020). Library creation used 5' RACE. The instrument given in TCRdb is Illumina NovaSeq 6000. Using fastp trimming at Q25 and MiXCR clonotype assembly, TCRdb reanalyzed the public sequencing data and kept in-frame beta chains. Merged by CDR3 protein, the rows form single entries marked with the most common genes and DNA. The sample table records 50,000 to 60,000 distinct CDR3 sequences; about 5.2% of these occur just once. Around a third of the sample comes from the top ten. The treatment or condition label on this specimen signifies: live attenuated yellow fever vaccine strain. The source material was PBMCs, either bulk or a sorted T-cell subset (CD4+, CD8+, memory, or dextramer-sorted; not recorded which), sampled on the day of the yellow fever booster vaccination. The receptors were sampled from a man younger than 35 who received the YFV17D yellow fever vaccine.

The J gene is TRBJ2-5, the V gene TRBV5-1, with D possibly called TRBD1 or TRBD2 (6 bases each). CDR1 is SGHRS, CDR2 YFSETQ, per germline. The CDR3 runs to 13 residues. Trimming stripped 3 bases from V and 5 bases from J, with 11 bases between. CDR3 protein: CASSSGGRETQYF. The DNA for the CDR3 is TGCGCCAGCAGCTCCGGGGGCAGGGAGACCCAGTACTTC.

This clonotype was found many times. J is TRBJ2-1 and V is TRBV27, with a weak D call TRBD1 (6 bases). The germline gives CDR1 MNHEY, CDR2 SMNVEV (reference sequence). V was pared by 8 bases and J by 3 bases, with 8 bases between. The CDR3 runs 12 residues. The CDR3 is CASGGDYNEQFF. CDR3 in DNA: TGTGCCAGCGGGGGCGACTACAATGAGCAGTTCTTC.

The chain recombines TRBV7-2 with TRBJ1-5; no reliable D call. There are 14 residues in the CDR3. Germline V gene sequence: CDR1 SGHTA, CDR2 FQGNSA. V dropped 5 bases and J dropped 0 bases, with 8 bases sitting between them. The CDR3 is CASSPGFSNQPQHF. The CDR3 coding sequence is TGTGCCAGCAGCCCAGGATTTAGCAATCAGCCCCAGCATTTT. The full variable domain, completed using reference TRBV7-2 and TRBJ1-5, is GAGVSQSPSNKVTEKGKDVELRCDPISGHTALYWYRQSLGQGLEFLIYFQGNSAPDKSGLPSDRFSAERTGGSVSTLTIQRTQQEDSAVYLCASSPGFSNQPQHFGDGTRLSIL.

This clonotype was counted between two and nine times. The chain is built from TRBV7-3 and TRBJ2-1; 11 bases are a match to TRBD2. Losses at the gene ends were 5 bases for V and 4 bases for J; bases not matched to a gene: 4. The CDR3 runs to 15 residues. Germline V gene sequence: CDR1 SGHTA, CDR2 FQGTGA. DNA of the CDR3: TGTGCCAGCAGCGATAGCGGGGGGGTGTACAATGAGCAGTTCTTC. The encoded protein is CASSDSGGVYNEQFF.

This clonotype has ten or more counts. The chain joins TRBV7-9 to TRBJ2-7; 11 bases are a match to TRBD1. Trimming cost V 5 bases and J 3 bases; bases outside gene matches: 6. The CDR3 runs 15 residues. Germline CDR1 and CDR2: SEHNR and FQNEAQ (reference sequence). The CDR3 loop reads CASSRPGTGGYEQYF. The CDR3 nucleotides are TGTGCCAGCAGCCGCCCCGGGACAGGGGGCTACGAGCAGTACTTC.

This clonotype was recorded a few times. The gene calls are TRBV7-2 and TRBJ1-4, with unresolved D. The CDR3 loop spans 13 amino acids. Per the germline V gene, CDR1 is SGHTA and CDR2 is FQGNSA. V was pared by 5 bases and J by 6 bases, with 10 bases between. CDR3 protein: CASSPRSDEKLFF. CDR3 in DNA: TGTGCCAGCAGCCCCCGGTCAGATGAAAAACTGTTTTTT.

The chain is built from TRBV11-1 and TRBJ2-5; D possibly matches TRBD1 or TRBD2 (5 bases each). CDR1 and CDR2 from the germline V gene are SGHAT and FQDESV (reference sequence). This CDR3 contains 15 residues. The V end lost 4 bases, the J end lost 6 bases, and 18 bases lay between the germline ends. The chain's CDR3 is CASSSSWTGRQTQYF. DNA of the CDR3: TGTGCCAGCAGCTCCTCATGGACGGGACGACAGACCCAGTACTTC.

Only a few counts were recorded for this clonotype. This chain joins TRBV7-2 and TRBJ2-2, with a tentative D call TRBD1 (6 bases). Trimming cost V 5 bases and J 7 bases, with 14 bases left between them. The CDR3 totals 14 residues. Germline CDR1 reads SGHTA; CDR2 reads FQGNSA. The CDR3 DNA sequence: TGTGCCAGCAGCCCATCTGGGGGCGGCGGGGAGCTGTTTTTT. It codes for CASSPSGGGGELFF.

The rearrangement uses TRBV20-1 and TRBJ2-5, with a weak D call TRBD2 (5 bases). The CDR3 is 15 residues long. Germline V gives CDR1 DFQATT, CDR2 SNEGSKA (reference sequence). The V and J ends lost 0 bases and 6 bases respectively, with 17 bases between them. The CDR3 DNA sequence: TGCAGTGCTAGAGATCTTAGCGATTTTGAAAAGACCCAGTACTTC. Its translation: CSARDLSDFEKTQYF.

This chain links TRBV7-2 with TRBJ2-2; maybe TRBD2 (6 bases). The germline CDR1 and CDR2 sequences are SGHTA and FQGNSA. Trimming took 5 bases from V and 4 from J, leaving 17 bases between them. The length of the CDR3 is 16 residues. CDR3 sequence (DNA): TGTGCCAGCAGCCTTCGGACTATAATAACCACCGGGGAGCTGTTTTTT. Translation: CASSLRTIITTGELFF.

CDR3 in amino acids: CASSLGLAGDAQDTQYF. CDR3 in DNA: TGTGCCAGCAGCTTGGGACTAGCGGGGGATGCTCAAGATACGCAGTATTTT. The chain combines TRBV11-2 with TRBJ2-3; 14 bases map to TRBD2. The V gene end was trimmed by 3 bases and the J gene end by 5 bases; junction bases not matched to a gene: 7. The CDR3 loop spans 17 amino acids. Germline V lookup: CDR1 SGHAT, CDR2 FQNNGV.

This clonotype was seen repeatedly, ten times or more. This chain uses TRBV7-9 with TRBJ2-2, with D hard to call. V dropped 6 bases and J dropped 6 bases, with 8 bases sitting between them. Per the germline V gene, CDR1 is SEHNR and CDR2 is FQNEAQ (reference sequence). The CDR3 totals 12 residues. The CDR3 coding sequence is TGTGCCAGCAGTCTTTTCTCCGGGGAGCTGTTTTTT. It yields the protein CASSLFSGELFF.

There are many counts of this clonotype. The CDR3 DNA follows: TGTGCCAGCAGACAAACCGGGACACATTACGAGCAGTACGTC. As protein: CASRQTGTHYEQYV. V and J are TRBV6-5 and TRBJ2-7, with D perhaps matching TRBD1 (6 bases). Germline values: CDR1 MNHEY, CDR2 SVGAGI. Trimming left V 6 bases short and J 4 bases short, with 16 bases between. The length of the CDR3 is 14 residues.